This entry features one T cell receptor beta chain sequence. The target antigen is unknown. Each and every patient relapsed after autologous stem cell transplantation, and patients got differing brentuximab vedotin exposure. Germline values: CDR1 ENHRY, CDR2 SYGVKD. Trimming left V 0 bases short and J 6 bases short, with 5 bases between. This CDR3 is built from 12 residues. This entry comes from a study of PD-1 blockade in classical Hodgkin lymphoma. Notes on the study in general: Exclusion was the outcome for patients who began nivolumab under 1 year after ASCT.

Sequenced by immunoSEQ multiplex PCR; TCRdb stores in-frame clones only, minus some. The repertoire includes about 110,000 clones, 80% to 90% of them detected once, and 15% to 20% sits in the top ten. The clonotype comes from a human donor with classical Hodgkin lymphoma. This sample comprised peripheral blood mononuclear cells (PBMCs), obtained before the second cycle of nivolumab. The chain links TRBV10-3 to TRBJ1-2; D is unresolved. DNA for the CDR3: TGTGCCATCAGTGAGTCTGGCGATGGCTACACCTTC. This sequence encodes CAISESGDGYTF.